The 29 T cell receptor beta chains given below trace back to one sample, sequenced in a study of glioma-infiltrating T cells. TCR alpha and beta CDR3 regions were amplified from RNA using iRepertoire nested multiplex PCR. TCRdb ran MiXCR on the multiplex PCR reads and lists one entry per CDR3 protein. The table includes around 170,000 distinct CDR3 sequences, around 40% detected once. Sequenced material: glioma tissue, nonneoplastic brain tissue, or PBMCs (not recorded which). These receptors were collected from a human donor with low-grade glioma or glioblastoma, undergoing nonglioma brain surgery, or in good health (not recorded which).

Concerning this clonotype itself: A read error may explain this, as a much larger clone is one base away. The rearrangement joins TRBV28 to TRBJ2-3, with 10 bases identical to TRBD2. The CDR3 loop spans 15 amino acids. CDR1 and CDR2 from the germline V gene are MDHEN and SYDVKM. DNA of the CDR3: TGTGCCAGCGGAAGCGGGAGGGCCGGGGTCGATACGCGGTATTTT. Its translation is CASGSGRAGVDTRYF. Looking up the rest from reference TRBV28 and TRBJ2-3 gives the full variable domain: DVKVTQSSRYLVKRTGEKVFLECVQDMDHENMFWYRQDPGLGLRLIYFSYDVKMKEKGDIPEGYSVSREKKERFSLILESASTNQTSMYLCASGSGRAGVDTRYFGPGTRLTVL.

In this sample, this clonotype turned up once. V gene TRBV5-4 combines with J gene TRBJ2-1; no firm D call. CDR3 length: 17 amino acids. V was trimmed by 0 bases and J by 8 bases, leaving 21 bases between them. Germline V gene data show CDR1 as SGHNT and CDR2 as YYREEE (reference sequence). In nucleotides, the CDR3 is TGTGCCAGCAGCTTGGCTACAATTAGCCTTGGGTACGATGAGCAGTTCTTC. This codes for CASSLATISLGYDEQFF.

For this clonotype: An end of the junction does not agree with germline; a read error may underlie this. The chain is built from TRBV24-1 and TRBJ2-2; the match to TRBD2 covers 7 bases. Germline CDR1 reads KGHDR; CDR2 reads SFDVKD. The CDR3 length is 12 residues. The CDR3 loop reads CATRGLYRELLF. In DNA form, the CDR3 reads TGTGCCACCAGGGGACTATATCGGGAGCTGCTTTTT.

This chain joins TRBV7-8 and TRBJ2-5; 13 bases align to TRBD2. From germline, CDR1 is SGHVS and CDR2 FQNEAQ. The ends lost 5 bases at V and 1 base at J; junction bases unmatched: 10. The CDR3 is made up of 18 amino acids. The CDR3 loop reads CASSLTKTSGGFQETQYF. In DNA form, the CDR3 reads TGTGCCAGCAGCCTTACCAAGACTAGCGGGGGGTTCCAAGAGACCCAGTACTTC.

This clonotype occurred a few times. The gene calls are TRBV12-3 or TRBV12-4 and TRBJ2-3; D is uncertain. V lost 6 bases and J 6 bases, leaving 13 bases between the germline ends. The CDR3 runs to 13 residues. CDR3 nucleotides: TGTGCCAGCAGCTACAATTTCCCCGATACGCAGTATTTT. Translation gives CASSYNFPDTQYF.

This clonotype has at least ten counts. The chain has TRBV20-1 and TRBJ2-7, with 8 bases matching TRBD2. V shed 5 bases and J 3 bases; nucleotides not matched to a gene: 3. CDR1 and CDR2 (germline): DFQATT, SNEGSKA (reference sequence). This CDR3 has 12 amino acids. As DNA, the CDR3 is TGCAGTGCTTCCGGGACTAGCTACGAGCAGTACTTC. It is translated as CSASGTSYEQYF.

With regard to this clonotype: Possible read error: a much larger clone is one base away. The V and J genes are TRBV2 and TRBJ1-1, with 7 bases matching TRBD1. J gave up 1 base and V 6 bases, and 5 bases lay outside the gene matches. The CDR3 covers 14 residues. Germline CDR1 and CDR2: SNHLY and FYNNEI. For the CDR3, the DNA is TGTGCCAGCAGAGGGACAGTCCAGAACACTGAAGCTTTCTTT. Translated, it gives CASRGTVQNTEAFF.

Points on this clonotype: A much larger clone differs by one base, so this may be a read error. This chain uses TRBV5-1 with TRBJ2-3; 10 bases fit TRBD2. TRBJ2-7 explains the end of the DNA better; the J call may be wrong. This CDR3 has 14 residues. Per the germline V gene, CDR1 is SGHRS and CDR2 is YFSETQ. CDR3 region: CASTLAGAYNEQYF. CDR3 in DNA: TGCGCCAGCACTCTAGCGGGAGCCTACAATGAGCAGTACTTC.

This clonotype was recorded at least ten times. The genes are TRBV7-9 and TRBJ2-3; 10 bases line up with TRBD2. The CDR3 is 17 amino acids. Germline CDR1 and CDR2: SEHNR and FQNEAQ (reference sequence). V lost 5 bases and J lost 1; bases outside the gene matches: 9. CDR3 protein: CASSPLSGREGTDTQYF. The DNA for the CDR3 is TGTGCCAGCAGCCCGCTAAGCGGGAGGGAGGGCACAGATACGCAGTATTTT. The full variable domain, its missing parts supplied by reference TRBV7-9 and TRBJ2-3, is DTGVSQNPRHKITKRGQNVTFRCDPISEHNRLYWYRQTLGQGPEFLTYFQNEAQLEKSRLLSDRFSAERPKGSFSTLEIQRTEQGDSAMYLCASSPLSGREGTDTQYFGPGTRLTVL.

This clonotype was seen many times. The chain is built from TRBV28 and TRBJ2-7, with TRBD1 identical over 7 bases. Germline V CDR1 and CDR2: MDHEN, SYDVKM. The CDR3 covers 13 residues. The V gene end was trimmed by 3 bases and the J gene end by 6 bases; junction bases not matched to a gene: 5. CDR3 DNA sequence: TGTGCCAGCAGTTTCCGGGACAGACTCGAGCAGTACTTC. Translation gives CASSFRDRLEQYF. The full variable domain, its missing parts supplied by reference TRBV28 and TRBJ2-7, is DVKVTQSSRYLVKRTGEKVFLECVQDMDHENMFWYRQDPGLGLRLIYFSYDVKMKEKGDIPEGYSVSREKKERFSLILESASTNQTSMYLCASSFRDRLEQYFGPGTRLTVT.

This clonotype was seen many times. The genes are TRBV28 and TRBJ2-1; 7 nucleotides line up with TRBD2. Looked up from germline, CDR1 is MDHEN and CDR2 is SYDVKM. The V gene end was trimmed by 10 bases and the J gene end by 8 bases; junction bases not matched to a gene: 14. CDR3 length: 14 residues. This CDR3 reads CATMTSLGSHEQFF. CDR3 DNA: TGTGCCACCATGACTAGCCTCGGGAGTCATGAGCAGTTCTTC.

The V and J genes are TRBV4-2 and TRBJ2-5; D possibly corresponds to TRBD1 (6 bases). Deletions cut 0 bases from V and 6 bases from J, with 20 bases between. This CDR3 contains 17 residues. Germline V gene data show CDR1 as LGHNA and CDR2 as YNFKEQ. For the CDR3, the DNA is TGTGCCAGCAGCCAAGACCCCGGCCAACAGGGCTGGAAGACCCAGTACTTC. Its protein is CASSQDPGQQGWKTQYF.

Concerning this clonotype itself: One base away lies a much larger clone, so this may be a sequencing read error. The chain is built from TRBV20-1 and TRBJ2-1, with D unresolved. The CDR3 consists of 14 residues. Looked up from germline, CDR1 is DFQATT and CDR2 is SNEGSKA (reference sequence). V lost 8 bases and J 9 bases, leaving 23 bases between the germline ends. CDR3 coding DNA: TGCAGTTCTAAAAGAATCCTCTACCCCCGTGAGCAGTTCTTC. It specifies CSSKRILYPREQFF.

This clonotype was detected many times. This rearrangement joins TRBV6-1 to TRBJ1-1; TRBD1 agrees at 8 bases. The CDR3 has 14 amino acids. The germline gives CDR1 MNHNS, CDR2 SASEGT. V shed 6 bases and J 8 bases; nucleotides not matched to a gene: 11. The CDR3 coding sequence is TGTGCCAGCAGCCGCGACAGGGGCCGGGGCGAAGCTTTCTTT. Translation gives CASSRDRGRGEAFF.

This clonotype was seen many times. This chain joins TRBV27 and TRBJ2-3; possible D gene TRBD1, 6 bases. V was cut by 4 bases and J by 0 bases, with 14 bases left in between. Per germline, CDR1 MNHEY and CDR2 SMNVEV (reference sequence). CDR3 length: 16 amino acids. CDR3 loop: CASSSIGQLSTDTQYF. The CDR3 DNA is TGTGCCAGCAGTTCTATCGGACAGCTTAGCACAGATACGCAGTATTTT.

About this clonotype: A single base separates this from a much larger clone, so it may be a read error. V gene TRBV28 combines with J gene TRBJ2-1; 7 nucleotides agree with TRBD2. Trimming took 8 bases from V and 9 from J; bases not matched to a gene: 10. CDR1 is MDHEN and CDR2 is SYDVKM in the germline V gene. The CDR3 totals 13 residues. CDR3 nucleotides: TGTGCCAGCGTGCGGGGGTGGCGGGGTGAGCAGTTCTTC. Its translation is CASVRGWRGEQFF.

This chain joins TRBV19 and TRBJ2-5; the match to TRBD2 covers 8 bases. Germline CDR1 is LNHDA and CDR2 is SQIVND (reference sequence). V dropped 3 bases and J dropped 4; count of bases not matched to a gene: 10. The length of the CDR3 is 16 residues. The CDR3 bases are TGTGCCAGTAGTATTTTAGGAGCGGGAGAAGGAGAGACCCAGTACTTC. It specifies CASSILGAGEGETQYF.

The V and J genes are TRBV20-1 and TRBJ1-1; tentatively, D is TRBD1 (6 bases). Germline V gene sequence: CDR1 DFQATT, CDR2 SNEGSKA (reference sequence). V dropped 0 bases and J dropped 5 bases, with 19 bases sitting between them. This CDR3 is built from 16 residues. CDR3 sequence: CSARDLAGAFGTEAFF. The CDR3 DNA reads as TGCAGTGCTAGAGATCTGGCAGGGGCCTTTGGGACTGAAGCTTTCTTT.

At least ten counts were recorded for this clonotype. The rearrangement joins TRBV20-1 to TRBJ1-5, with D unresolved. The CDR3 length is 13 residues. The ends were cut back, 6 bases at V and 6 bases at J, with 15 bases in the middle. The germline V gene encodes CDR1 DFQATT and CDR2 SNEGSKA (reference sequence). Written as DNA, the CDR3 is TGCAGTGCACAACCCCCTGAGGGTCAGCCCCAGCATTTT. Translating gives CSAQPPEGQPQHF.

The chain couples TRBV2 to TRBJ2-1; D possibly corresponds to TRBD1 (6 bases). Germline lookup yields CDR1 SNHLY and CDR2 FYNNEI. The CDR3 covers 12 residues. Trimming shortened V by 11 bases and J by 8 bases, and 16 bases separated the two germline ends. CDR3 DNA: TGTGCCGGCGGCACAGGGTCTGATGAGCAGTTCTTC. It yields the protein CAGGTGSDEQFF.

This clonotype was counted a few times. CDR3 amino acids: CASSPIIRAHEQYF. The DNA for the CDR3 is TGTGCCAGCAGCCCCATCATTCGGGCCCACGAGCAGTACTTC. The rearrangement uses TRBV5-4 and TRBJ2-7; D remains ambiguous. The CDR3 runs to 14 residues. Trimming left V 4 bases short and J 5 bases short, with 16 bases between. Germline assignment: CDR1 SGHNT and CDR2 YYREEE (reference sequence). Supplemented by reference TRBV5-4 and TRBJ2-7, the full variable domain reads ETGVTQSPTHLIKTRGQQVTLRCSSQSGHNTVSWYQQALGQGPQFIFQYYREEENGRGNFPPRFSGLQFPNYSSELNVNALELDDSALYLCASSPIIRAHEQYFGPGTRLTVT.

This clonotype was seen a few times. The genes are TRBV4-1 and TRBJ2-7, with 10 bases fitting TRBD2. The trim removed 1 base at V and 5 bases at J, leaving 8 bases unmatched. There are 16 residues in the CDR3. The germline gives CDR1 MGHRA, CDR2 YSYEKL. The CDR3 sequence: CASSQVSTSGQDEQYF. As DNA, the CDR3 is TGCGCCAGCAGCCAAGTCTCGACTAGCGGGCAGGACGAGCAGTACTTC.

This clonotype was observed many times. The chain joins TRBV5-1 to TRBJ1-5; D is perhaps TRBD1 (6 bases). Trimming pared 4 bases from V and 3 bases from J, leaving 8 bases between. This CDR3 contains 13 residues. CDR1 SGHRS and CDR2 YFSETQ come from the germline V gene. The CDR3 loop reads CASSRDINQPQHF. Here the CDR3 DNA reads TGCGCCAGCAGCCGGGACATCAATCAGCCCCAGCATTTT.

This clonotype has ten or more counts. The chain uses TRBV19 and TRBJ2-3; D possibly uses TRBD1 or TRBD2 (5 bases each). CDR1 and CDR2 (germline): LNHDA, SQIVND (reference sequence). This CDR3 has 13 residues. Deletions cut 7 bases from V and 2 bases from J, with 10 bases between. The CDR3 reads CASIEGLTDTQYF. In nucleotides, the CDR3 is TGTGCCAGTATTGAGGGGCTCACAGATACGCAGTATTTT.

CDR3 in DNA: TGTGCCAGCAGCTCTATAGCGGGAAACACCGGGGAGCTGTTTTTT. Encoded protein: CASSSIAGNTGELFF. The chain has TRBV9 and TRBJ2-2; 8 bases map to TRBD2. Germline CDR1 SGDLS, CDR2 YYNGEE. The CDR3 has 15 amino acids. J was trimmed by 2 bases and V by 4 bases; bases with no gene match: 4.

CDR3 coding DNA: TGTGCCAGCAGCTTAGGGATCGGGATAGCGGCCCCCACAGATACGCAGTATTTT. It yields the protein CASSLGIGIAAPTDTQYF. The V and J genes are TRBV7-2 and TRBJ2-3; tentative D call: TRBD2 (6 bases). With 1 base removed from V and 2 bases from J, the gap between germline ends came to 19 bases. This CDR3 region has 18 residues. Germline V gene data show CDR1 as SGHTA and CDR2 as FQGNSA.

Turning to this clonotype: A much larger clone lies one base from this, so it may be a read error. The chain employs TRBV28 and TRBJ1-4, with 9 bases matching TRBD1. The V and J ends lost 5 bases and 4 bases, in that order; junction bases with no gene match: 8. Germline lookup yields CDR1 MDHEN and CDR2 SYDVKM. This CDR3 has 16 residues. The DNA of the CDR3 is TGTGCCAGCAGTCGGACAGGGGCGGCAAGTAATGAAAAACTGTTTTTT. It translates to CASSRTGAASNEKLFF. Looking up the rest from reference TRBV28 and TRBJ1-4 gives the full variable domain: DVKVTQSSRYLVKRTGEKVFLECVQDMDHENMFWYRQDPGLGLRLIYFSYDVKMKEKGDIPEGYSVSREKKERFSLILESASTNQTSMYLCASSRTGAASNEKLFFGSGTQLSVL.

This chain uses TRBV7-2 with TRBJ2-1; 10 nucleotides align to TRBD1. This CDR3 contains 16 residues. CDR1 is SGHTA, CDR2 FQGNSA, per germline. J gave up 7 bases and V 5 bases, and 11 bases lay outside the gene matches. As DNA, the CDR3 is TGTGCCAGCAGCAACAACCGGGACAGGGGCTTGAATGAGCAGTTCTTC. Residues: CASSNNRDRGLNEQFF.

With respect to this clonotype: One base away lies a much larger clone, so this may be a sequencing read error. The chain links TRBV19 to TRBJ1-1; no definite D call. The CDR3 covers 14 residues. CDR1 is LNHDA, CDR2 SQIVND, per germline (reference sequence). CDR3 sequence: CASSKDLMNTEDFF. Here the CDR3 DNA reads TGTGCCAGTAGTAAAGACTTGATGAACACTGAAGATTTCTTT.